This TCR beta chain derives from a study of identical twins. Findings of the study overall: Out-of-frame sharing of TCR alpha in monozygotic twins was underestimated by models.

MiXCR, applied by TCRdb to the 5' RACE reads, yields one record per CDR3 protein. In the table there are some 1,700,000 distinct CDR3 sequences, around 33% of which are singletons. Trimming stripped 5 bases from V and 2 bases from J, with 20 bases between. CDR1 and CDR2 from the germline V gene are SEHNR and FQNEAQ (reference sequence). This CDR3 has 17 amino acids. As regards this clonotype: Its target is unknown.

The sequenced sample consisted of cord blood. The V and J genes are TRBV7-9 and TRBJ2-3, with a weak D call TRBD1 (5 bases). This TCR came from a newborn girl in good health. CDR3 bases: TGTGCCAGCAGCCTAGGGTCCTATCGCGGACACACAGATACGCAGTATTTT. This encodes CASSLGSYRGHTDTQYF.